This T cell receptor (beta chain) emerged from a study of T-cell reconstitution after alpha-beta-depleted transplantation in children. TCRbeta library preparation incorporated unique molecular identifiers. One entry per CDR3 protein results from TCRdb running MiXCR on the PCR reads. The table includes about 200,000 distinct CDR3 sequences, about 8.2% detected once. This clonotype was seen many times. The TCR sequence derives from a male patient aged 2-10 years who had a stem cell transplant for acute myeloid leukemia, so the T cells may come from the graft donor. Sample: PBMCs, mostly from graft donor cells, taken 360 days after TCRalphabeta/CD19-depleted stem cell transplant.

This CDR3 is CASSNNQGAQDTQYF. The CDR3 DNA follows: TGTGCCAGCAGCAACAACCAGGGGGCACAAGATACGCAGTATTTT. The chain recombines TRBV7-9 with TRBJ2-3, with 8 positions matching TRBD1. CDR3 length: 15 residues. CDR1 is SEHNR, CDR2 FQNEAQ, per germline (reference sequence). Trimming removed 5 bases from V and 5 bases from J; junction bases left unmatched: 9.